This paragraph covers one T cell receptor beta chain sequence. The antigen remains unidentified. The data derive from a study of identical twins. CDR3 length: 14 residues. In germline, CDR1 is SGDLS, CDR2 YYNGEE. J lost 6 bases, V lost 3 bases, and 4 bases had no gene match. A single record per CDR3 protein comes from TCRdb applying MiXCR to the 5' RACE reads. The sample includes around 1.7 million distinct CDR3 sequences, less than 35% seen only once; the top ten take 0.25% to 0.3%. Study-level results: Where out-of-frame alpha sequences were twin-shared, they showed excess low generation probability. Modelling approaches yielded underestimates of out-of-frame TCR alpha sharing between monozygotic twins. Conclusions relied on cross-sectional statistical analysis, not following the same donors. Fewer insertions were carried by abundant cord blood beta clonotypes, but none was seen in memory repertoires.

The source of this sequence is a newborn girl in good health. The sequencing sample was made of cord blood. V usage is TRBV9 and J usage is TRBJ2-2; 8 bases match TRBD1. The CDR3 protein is CASSADRGPGELFF. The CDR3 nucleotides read TGTGCCAGCAGCGCCGACAGGGGCCCCGGGGAGCTGTTTTTT.